The 8 T cell receptor beta chains given below trace back to one sample, sequenced in a study of CD8+CD57+ T cells in acquired aplastic anemia. The template for TCR beta VDJ and CDR3 sequence profiling was genomic DNA. TCRdb reprocessed the reads with MiXCR, giving one entry per CDR3 protein. The repertoire holds around 190,000 distinct CDR3 sequences, approximately 57% seen once, with 25% to 30% in the top ten. Sample: sorted CD4+, CD8+, or CD8+CD57+ T cells (not recorded which) from PBMCs. All receptors derive from a human donor in good health.

This rearrangement joins TRBV20-1 to TRBJ2-7, with D hard to call. The CDR3 is made up of 14 amino acids. Germline CDR1 reads DFQATT; CDR2 reads SNEGSKA (reference sequence). Trimming stripped 0 bases from V and 1 base from J, with 10 bases between. CDR3 coding DNA: TGCAGTGCTAGAGATACCGGCGATTCCTACGAGCAGTACTTC. Translating gives CSARDTGDSYEQYF.

The table lists this clonotype with a few counts. For the CDR3, the DNA is TGTGCCAGTAGACAAAACACTGAAGCTTTCTTT. Amino acid sequence: CASRQNTEAFF. This chain joins TRBV19 and TRBJ1-1, with D unresolved. Trimming removed 6 bases at V and 2 bases at J, with 4 bases between. Germline values: CDR1 LNHDA, CDR2 SQIVND (reference sequence). CDR3 length equals 11 residues.

V gene TRBV20-1 combines with J gene TRBJ1-4; the match to TRBD1 covers 9 bases. V gave up 0 bases and J gave up 7 bases; unmatched junction bases: 3. This CDR3 has 14 residues. Per the germline V gene, CDR1 is DFQATT and CDR2 is SNEGSKA (reference sequence). The CDR3 spells CSARDTGGSEKLFF. CDR3 nucleotides: TGCAGTGCTAGAGATACAGGGGGCTCTGAAAAACTGTTTTTT.

This clonotype was counted at least ten times. V and J are TRBV6-1 and TRBJ2-7, with a possible D match to TRBD1 (6 bases). The germline gives CDR1 MNHNS, CDR2 SASEGT. There are 16 residues in the CDR3. V was cut by 7 bases and J by 3 bases, with 22 bases left in between. CDR3 in amino acids: CASIGRYRDIFYEQYF. Written as DNA, the CDR3 is TGTGCCAGCATCGGCCGGTACCGGGACATATTCTACGAGCAGTACTTC.

This chain joins TRBV9 and TRBJ2-7; the D is unclear. V lost 1 base and J lost 2, with 10 bases in between. The CDR3 spans 14 residues. Germline V CDR1 and CDR2: SGDLS, YYNGEE. As DNA, the CDR3 is TGTGCCAGCAGCGTAAAGGCAGCAACCTACGAGCAGTACTTC. This codes for CASSVKAATYEQYF.

The V and J genes are TRBV6-1 and TRBJ2-7; TRBD1 aligns across 9 bases. Germline CDR1 is MNHNS and CDR2 is SASEGT. This CDR3 spans 17 amino acids. V lost 3 bases to trimming and J lost 2 bases; unmatched junction nucleotides: 11. CDR3 DNA: TGTGCCAGCAGTGATTACCCTCGGGACAGGGCACCCTACGAGCAGTACTTC. Translated: CASSDYPRDRAPYEQYF.

J is TRBJ1-2 and V is TRBV7-9; D is uncertain. CDR1 SEHNR and CDR2 FQNEAQ come from the germline V gene (reference sequence). V lost 0 bases and J lost 9, with 20 bases in between. The CDR3 is 16 amino acids. CDR3: CASSLALVGVSISYTF. The CDR3 DNA follows: TGTGCCAGCAGCTTAGCGCTGGTTGGGGTCTCAATAAGCTACACCTTC.

V and J are TRBV28 and TRBJ2-1, with 8 nucleotides matching TRBD2. V trimming: 5 bases; J trimming: 4 bases; junction bases outside the gene matches: 10. There are 16 residues in the CDR3. CDR1 is MDHEN, CDR2 SYDVKM, per germline. DNA of the CDR3: TGTGCCAGCAGTCTCCGAGCGGGAGCCCCATACAATGAGCAGTTCTTC. Translation gives CASSLRAGAPYNEQFF.